These 25 T cell receptor beta chains came from one sample sequenced in a study of blood T cell repertoires in COVID-19. Repertoires were generated with immunoSEQ multiplex PCR, while TCRdb's copy carries only in-frame clones and drops some. The sample includes 500,000 to 600,000 clones, approximately 91% of them seen just once. The sample consisted of peripheral blood. The receptor source for this set is a woman between 45 and 60 years old with COVID-19, enrolled during active disease.

The rearrangement joins TRBV12-2 to TRBJ1-5; the table gives TRBD1 as D, unverified against the DNA. TRBV12-2 is flagged as a pseudogene. This CDR3 contains 16 residues. In DNA form, the CDR3 reads TGTGCAAGTCGCTTAGCCCCCCTAACAGGCAATCAGCCCCAGCATTTT. Its translation is CASRLAPLTGNQPQHF.

The rearrangement joins TRBV20-1 to TRBJ2-7; the D gene is possibly TRBD1 (5 bases). CDR3 size: 10 residues. Germline V lookup: CDR1 DFQATT, CDR2 SNEGSKA (reference sequence). The V end lost 5 bases, the J end lost 5 bases, and 7 bases lay between the germline ends. The CDR3, as DNA: TGCAGTGCTTGGGGCAACGAGCAGTACTTC. Translating gives CSAWGNEQYF.

This clone was observed a few times. The gene calls are TRBV28 and TRBJ2-1; TRBD1 aligns across 8 bases. The CDR3 has 15 residues. V was pared by 2 bases and J by 6 bases, with 6 bases of the junction left unmatched. Germline V CDR1 and CDR2: MDHEN, SYDVKM. CDR3 amino acids: CASSLGQGATNEQFF. CDR3 bases: TGTGCCAGCAGTTTAGGGCAGGGGGCGACCAATGAGCAGTTCTTC. Supplemented by reference TRBV28 and TRBJ2-1, the full variable domain reads DVKVTQSSRYLVKRTGEKVFLECVQDMDHENMFWYRQDPGLGLRLIYFSYDVKMKEKGDIPEGYSVSREKKERFSLILESASTNQTSMYLCASSLGQGATNEQFFGPGTRLTVL.

CDR3 in DNA: TGCGCCAGCAGCATGTGGGACTCTCGCGGGGAGCAGTACTTC. It specifies CASSMWDSRGEQYF. V is TRBV5-1 and J is TRBJ2-7; D is perhaps TRBD2 (6 bases). V was trimmed by 4 bases and J by 7 bases, leaving 18 bases between them. Germline CDR1 reads SGHRS; CDR2 reads YFSETQ. The length of the CDR3 is 14 residues. Using reference TRBV5-1 and TRBJ2-7 for the parts outside the CDR3, the full variable domain is KAGVTQTPRYLIKTRGQQVTLSCSPISGHRSVSWYQQTPGQGLQFLFEYFSETQRNKGNFPGRFSGRQFSNSRSEMNVSTLELGDSALYLCASSMWDSRGEQYFGPGTRLTVT.

The V and J genes are TRBV27 and TRBJ1-6; 9 positions agree with TRBD1. The CDR3 consists of 15 residues. V shed 5 bases, J shed 7 bases, and the junction held 6 bases outside the gene matches. Germline CDR1 and CDR2: MNHEY and SMNVEV (reference sequence). CDR3 residues: CASSPLGTGNSPLHF. In nucleotides, the CDR3 is TGTGCCAGCAGTCCTTTGGGGACAGGGAATTCACCCCTCCACTTT.

This chain joins TRBV4-1 and TRBJ1-4; D not certain. The CDR3 runs 15 residues. V was cut by 0 bases and J by 0 bases, with 5 bases left in between. Germline V gives CDR1 MGHRA, CDR2 YSYEKL. CDR3 loop: CASSQETTTNEKLFF. CDR3 coding DNA: TGCGCCAGCAGCCAAGAGACTACAACTAATGAAAAACTGTTTTTT.

This chain joins TRBV5-4 and TRBJ1-2, with D tentatively TRBD1 (6 bases). CDR1 is SGHNT, CDR2 YYREEE, per germline (reference sequence). This CDR3 contains 14 residues. Trimming shortened V by 10 bases and J by 0 bases, and 16 bases separated the two germline ends. DNA for the CDR3: TGTGCCGCGGGCGAGGGGGGGGCTAACTATGGCTACACCTTC. Its protein is CAAGEGGANYGYTF.

V gene TRBV30 combines with J gene TRBJ2-7; 9 positions match TRBD1. The CDR3 has 13 amino acids. Germline CDR1 reads GTSNPN; CDR2 reads SVGIG (reference sequence). V shed 5 bases, J shed 4 bases, and the junction held 6 bases outside the gene matches. For the CDR3, the DNA is TGTGCCTGGGGATCCGGGACAGGGTACGAGCAGTACTTC. It is translated as CAWGSGTGYEQYF.

V is TRBV9 and J is TRBJ1-4, with TRBD1 as a possible D gene (5 bases). V lost 2 bases to trimming and J lost 3 bases, with 11 bases between them. The CDR3 runs to 15 residues. Germline V gene lookup returns CDR1 SGDLS and CDR2 YYNGEE. The CDR3 protein is CASSVTGAANEKLFF. CDR3 in DNA: TGTGCCAGCAGCGTTACAGGTGCAGCTAATGAAAAACTGTTTTTT.

The chain uses TRBV7-2 and TRBJ1-2; a weak D match, TRBD1 (5 bases). Germline loops: CDR1 SGHTA, CDR2 FQGNSA. Deletions cut 4 bases from V and 8 bases from J, with 14 bases between. CDR3 size: 13 residues. The CDR3 is CASSSAGGRGYTF. Written as DNA, the CDR3 is TGTGCCAGCAGCTCGGCCGGGGGGAGAGGCTACACCTTC. The whole variable domain, remainder taken from reference TRBV7-2 and TRBJ1-2, is GAGVSQSPSNKVTEKGKDVELRCDPISGHTALYWYRQSLGQGLEFLIYFQGNSAPDKSGLPSDRFSAERTGGSVSTLTIQRTQQEDSAVYLCASSSAGGRGYTFGSGTRLTVV.

The chain has TRBV30 and TRBJ2-3; a weak D match, TRBD2 (6 bases). V lost 3 bases and J 6 bases, leaving 13 bases between the germline ends. CDR1 is GTSNPN and CDR2 is SVGIG in the germline V gene (reference sequence). CDR3 length: 13 residues. DNA for the CDR3: TGTGCCTGGAGCGCGGGGTCCCGGGATACGCAGTATTTT. It translates to CAWSAGSRDTQYF.

Only a few counts were recorded for this clone. This chain joins TRBV10-3 and TRBJ2-3, with TRBD2 identical over 12 bases. CDR1 ENHRY and CDR2 SYGVKD come from the germline V gene. Trimming at V came to 2 bases and at J to 5 bases, leaving 8 bases not matched to a gene. The CDR3 runs 17 residues. The CDR3 DNA reads TGTGCCATCAGTGAGGGGGTACTAGCGGGGGGCGAAGATACGCAGTATTTT. It specifies CAISEGVLAGGEDTQYF.

The V gene is TRBV6-5, the J gene TRBJ2-1; 9 bases fit TRBD1. Per the germline V gene, CDR1 is MNHEY and CDR2 is SVGAGI. With V trimmed by 7 bases and J by 9 bases, 13 bases remained unmatched. The CDR3 length is 15 residues. The CDR3, as DNA: TGTGCCAGCATGTCCGGGACAGGGCCCCATGGTGAGCAGTTCTTC. Amino acids: CASMSGTGPHGEQFF.

The rearrangement links TRBV6-1 to TRBJ1-2; D not certain. CDR3 length: 16 residues. Germline V gives CDR1 MNHNS, CDR2 SASEGT. V lost 2 bases, J lost 6 bases, and 19 bases lay in between. The chain's CDR3 is CASSESPFRGFDGYTF. Written as DNA, the CDR3 is TGTGCCAGCAGTGAATCGCCCTTTCGGGGATTCGATGGCTACACCTTC.

V and J are TRBV19 and TRBJ1-6; 9 bases agree with TRBD1. This CDR3 spans 15 amino acids. The germline V gene has CDR1 LNHDA and CDR2 SQIVND (reference sequence). J gave up 10 bases and V 4 bases, and 8 bases lay outside the gene matches. The chain's CDR3 is CASSTTRDRESPLHF. The CDR3 DNA is TGTGCCAGTAGTACGACCAGGGACAGGGAATCACCCCTCCACTTT.

J is TRBJ1-2 and V is TRBV6-6, with TRBD1 matching over 9 bases. In germline, CDR1 is MNHNY, CDR2 SVGAGI (reference sequence). The CDR3 spans 13 residues. V trimming: 6 bases; J trimming: 7 bases; junction bases outside the gene matches: 6. CDR3 sequence: CASSLQGAGGYTF. The CDR3 coding sequence is TGTGCCAGCAGCCTACAGGGGGCAGGTGGCTACACCTTC.

The chain combines TRBV5-4 with TRBJ1-2; D uncertain. From germline, CDR1 is SGHNT and CDR2 YYREEE (reference sequence). The CDR3 is 12 residues long. Trimming left V 4 bases short and J 3 bases short, with 7 bases between. Written as DNA, the CDR3 is TGTGCCAGCAGCCCCGGGGACTATGGCTACACCTTC. Translation gives CASSPGDYGYTF.

This chain connects TRBV10-3 to TRBJ1-6; possible D gene TRBD1, 5 bases. The V gene lost 3 bases and the J gene lost 6 bases, with 12 bases spanning the gap. The CDR3 is 15 amino acids. The germline V gene encodes CDR1 ENHRY and CDR2 SYGVKD. CDR3 region: CAISDGAGGNSPLHF. CDR3 DNA sequence: TGTGCCATCAGTGATGGGGCCGGGGGTAATTCACCCCTCCACTTT.

The rearrangement uses TRBV23-1 and TRBJ2-7; TRBD2 matches at 11 bases. TRBV23-1 is classed as an ORF, of uncertain function. There are 15 residues in the CDR3. J was trimmed by 5 bases and V by 6 bases; bases with no gene match: 9. The CDR3 loop is CASRYSGGAVNEQYF. In nucleotides, the CDR3 is TGCGCCAGCAGGTATAGCGGGGGGGCCGTCAACGAGCAGTACTTC.

The chain couples TRBV10-3 to TRBJ2-1; 8 nucleotides line up with TRBD2. Trimming at V came to 6 bases and at J to 8 bases, leaving 9 bases not matched to a gene. CDR1 is ENHRY and CDR2 is SYGVKD in the germline V gene. The CDR3 runs to 14 residues. The CDR3 spells CAISLRGGPDEQFF. As DNA, the CDR3 is TGTGCCATCAGCCTCCGGGGGGGCCCCGATGAGCAGTTCTTC.

The genes are TRBV18 and TRBJ2-7; a possible D gene is TRBD1 (5 bases). V lost 2 bases and J 2 bases, leaving 10 bases between the germline ends. The CDR3 sequence is 14 residues long. Germline values: CDR1 KGHSH, CDR2 LQKENI. The CDR3 coding sequence is TGTGCCAGCTCACCAGGGGCAGGGACCTACGAGCAGTACTTC. It codes for CASSPGAGTYEQYF. Complete variable domain (other parts from reference TRBV18 and TRBJ2-7): NAGVMQNPRHLVRRRGQEARLRCSPMKGHSHVYWYRQLPEEGLKFMVYLQKENIIDESGMPKERFSAEFPKEGPSILRIQQVVRGDSAAYFCASSPGAGTYEQYFGPGTRLTVT.

The chain links TRBV5-4 to TRBJ1-1, with 7 bases aligning to TRBD1. The CDR3 runs to 15 residues. V shed 5 bases, J shed 1 base, and the junction held 8 bases outside the gene matches. The germline gives CDR1 SGHNT, CDR2 YYREEE (reference sequence). The CDR3 spells CASRSAGTANTEAFF. Here the CDR3 DNA reads TGTGCCAGCAGGTCGGCCGGGACAGCGAACACTGAAGCTTTCTTT.

This rearrangement joins TRBV3-1 (or the pseudogene TRBV3-2) to TRBJ2-7, with a weak D call TRBD2 (6 bases). The CDR3 contains 15 residues. From germline, CDR1 is LGHDT and CDR2 YNNKEL (reference sequence). V gave up 1 base and J gave up 7 bases, with 17 bases separating them. Here the CDR3 reads CASSQGPGLEYEQYF. CDR3 DNA: TGTGCCAGCAGCCAAGGTCCGGGACTGGAGTATGAGCAGTACTTC.

This clone was observed a single time. This chain joins TRBV5-1 and TRBJ2-1, with 14 bases fitting TRBD2. The CDR3 contains 16 residues. The germline gives CDR1 SGHRS, CDR2 YFSETQ. V gave up 2 bases and J gave up 6 bases; unmatched junction bases: 4. The CDR3 region has the DNA TGCGCCAGCAGCTTAGAGACTAGCGGGGGGGCCAATGAGCAGTTCTTC. This encodes CASSLETSGGANEQFF.

The chain employs TRBV11-1 and TRBJ2-3; the match to TRBD2 covers 8 bases. Germline lookup yields CDR1 SGHAT and CDR2 FQDESV (reference sequence). V shed 1 base and J 2 bases; nucleotides not matched to a gene: 5. The CDR3 totals 16 residues. The CDR3 region has the DNA TGTGCCAGCAGCTTAGAAGGGCGGGGGGCCACAGATACGCAGTATTTT. It is translated as CASSLEGRGATDTQYF.